This T cell receptor (beta chain) appears in the sequencing data of a study of CD8+CD57+ T cells in acquired aplastic anemia. Germline V gene sequence: CDR1 GTSNPN, CDR2 SVGIG (reference sequence). The V gene lost 5 bases and the J gene lost 7 bases, with 14 bases spanning the gap. The CDR3 is 12 residues long. Whoever was chosen for sequencing had shown CD8+CD57+ cell expansion by flow cytometry. Blood samples were obtained from patients who had received no prior therapy. This clonotype was found a few times. Its cognate antigen is unknown. CDR3 and TCR beta VDJ profiling relied on a genomic DNA template. TCRdb analysed the reads with MiXCR anew, one entry per CDR3 protein. The data hold fewer than 250,000 distinct CDR3 sequences, with around 46% observed a single time. Findings and caveats of the study: CD8+ Simpson's diversity showed no significant patient-control difference. It was found that twenty-nine CD8+ CDR3 sequences were shared between patients and controls.

The chain couples TRBV30 to TRBJ1-1; D may be TRBD1 (5 bases). The clonotype comes from a human donor with aplastic anemia. Specimen: sorted CD4+, CD8+, or CD8+CD57+ T cells (not recorded which) from PBMCs. The CDR3 reads CAWAQGGLEAFF. In DNA, the CDR3 is TGTGCCTGGGCCCAGGGAGGGCTTGAAGCTTTCTTT.